This T cell receptor beta chain comes out of a study of regulatory T cells in long-lasting Graves disease. CDR3 regions were amplified by Arm-PCR using iRepertoire HTBI primers to build TCR beta libraries. TCRdb analysed the multiplex PCR reads with MiXCR anew, one entry per CDR3 protein. Here the sample spans about 350,000 distinct CDR3 sequences, about a sixth being singletons. The CDR3 runs to 13 residues. Germline V gives CDR1 MDHEN, CDR2 SYDVKM. Losses at the gene ends were 6 bases for V and 5 bases for J; bases not matched to a gene: 0. Noted time point: newly diagnosed GD, antithyroid drugs for less than 3 months. The TCR library used RNA extracted from PBMCs. This clonotype was seen at least ten times. These data were likewise used in another study, on T cells in Graves' hyperthyroidism and ophthalmopathy.

The rearrangement links TRBV28 to TRBJ2-1; 11 bases fit TRBD2. This TCR came from a woman under 30 with Graves disease. The sample consisted of peripheral blood mononuclear cells (PBMCs), taken at new diagnosis, from a patient treated with antithyroid drugs. In DNA, the CDR3 is TGTGCCAGCAGACTAGCGGGAGACAATGAGCAGTTCTTC. It codes for CASRLAGDNEQFF.